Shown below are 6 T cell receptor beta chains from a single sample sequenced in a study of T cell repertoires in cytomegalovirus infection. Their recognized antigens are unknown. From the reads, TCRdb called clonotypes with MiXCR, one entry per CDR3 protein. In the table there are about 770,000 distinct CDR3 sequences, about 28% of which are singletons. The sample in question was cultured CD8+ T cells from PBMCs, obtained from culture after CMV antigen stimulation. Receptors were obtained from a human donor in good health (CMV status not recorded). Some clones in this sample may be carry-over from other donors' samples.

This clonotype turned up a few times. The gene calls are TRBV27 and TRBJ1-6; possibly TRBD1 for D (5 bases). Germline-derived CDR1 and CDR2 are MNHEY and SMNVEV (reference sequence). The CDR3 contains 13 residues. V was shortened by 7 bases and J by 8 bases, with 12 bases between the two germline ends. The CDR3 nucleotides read TGTGCCAGCAAACGGGCGGGGGATTCACCCCTCCACTTT. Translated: CASKRAGDSPLHF.

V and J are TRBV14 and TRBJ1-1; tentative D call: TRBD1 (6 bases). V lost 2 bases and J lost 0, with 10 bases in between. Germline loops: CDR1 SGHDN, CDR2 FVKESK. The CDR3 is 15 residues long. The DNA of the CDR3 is TGTGCCAGCAGCCAATTTCAGGGGCTGAACACTGAAGCTTTCTTT. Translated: CASSQFQGLNTEAFF.

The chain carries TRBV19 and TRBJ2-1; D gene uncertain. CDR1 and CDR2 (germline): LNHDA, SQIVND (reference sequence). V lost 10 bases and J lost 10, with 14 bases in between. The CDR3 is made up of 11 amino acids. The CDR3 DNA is TGTGCCACTAGGTTGGCGCGGGAGCAGTTCTTC. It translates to CATRLAREQFF.

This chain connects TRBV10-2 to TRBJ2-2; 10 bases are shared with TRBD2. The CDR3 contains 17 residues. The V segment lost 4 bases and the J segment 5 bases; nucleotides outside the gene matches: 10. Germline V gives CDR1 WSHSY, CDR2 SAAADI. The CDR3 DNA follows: TGCGCCAGCAGTGGCGTTAGCGGGGGGCCGGGAACCGGGGAGCTGTTTTTT. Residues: CASSGVSGGPGTGELFF.

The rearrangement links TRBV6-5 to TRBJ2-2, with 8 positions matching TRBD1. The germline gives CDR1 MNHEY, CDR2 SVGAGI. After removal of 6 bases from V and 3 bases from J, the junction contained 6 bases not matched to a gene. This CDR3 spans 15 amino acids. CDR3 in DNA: TGTGCCAGCAGACTTCCGGGACAGGACACCGGGGAGCTGTTTTTT. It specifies CASRLPGQDTGELFF.

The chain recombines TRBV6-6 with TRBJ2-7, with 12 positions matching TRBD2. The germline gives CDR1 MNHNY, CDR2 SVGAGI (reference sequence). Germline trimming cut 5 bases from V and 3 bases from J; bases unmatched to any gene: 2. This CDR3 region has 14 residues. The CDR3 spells CASSATSGGYEQYV. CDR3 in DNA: TGTGCCAGCAGTGCGACTAGCGGGGGCTACGAGCAGTACGTC.